This T cell receptor beta chain emerged from a study of blood T cell repertoires in COVID-19. This clone was counted once. Sequenced by immunoSEQ multiplex PCR; TCRdb stores in-frame clones only, minus some. The sample has about 180,000 clones, about 80% seen once. The receptor was derived from a man aged 55 to 70 who had been exposed to COVID-19. Sequencing input: PBMCs or T cells enriched from blood (not recorded which).

CDR3 residues: CASSFTRDGELFF. Here the CDR3 DNA reads TGTGCCAGCAGTTTTACTAGAGACGGGGAGCTGTTTTTT. The rearrangement joins TRBV12-3 or TRBV12-4 to TRBJ2-2; D might be TRBD2 (5 bases). This CDR3 has 13 amino acids. The V and J ends lost 3 bases and 7 bases respectively, with 9 bases between them.